The entry below describes one T cell receptor beta chain. What it recognizes is unknown. From germline, CDR1 is SGHDT and CDR2 YYEEEE. The CDR3 loop spans 14 amino acids. Trimming took off 2 bases at V and 0 bases at J, with 6 bases between the two ends. The data originate from a study of cytomegalovirus exposure and HLA in healthy donors. Findings of the study overall: V- and J-gene trimming in TCR beta was tied to a missense DCLRE1C variant by an analysis performed later.

13 Jbeta primers and 60 Vbeta primers were used for the PCR. Method: immunoSEQ multiplex PCR; TCRdb's copy keeps in-frame clones and lacks some. Of about 200,000 clones in the sample, roughly 77% were seen once. The genes are TRBV5-6 and TRBJ2-1; D not certain. Sequencing was done on a sample of PBMCs. The sequence derives from a male donor in good health and CMV-seropositive. Here the CDR3 reads CASSFPGSYNEQFF. For the CDR3, the DNA is TGTGCCAGCAGCTTTCCGGGCTCCTACAATGAGCAGTTCTTC.